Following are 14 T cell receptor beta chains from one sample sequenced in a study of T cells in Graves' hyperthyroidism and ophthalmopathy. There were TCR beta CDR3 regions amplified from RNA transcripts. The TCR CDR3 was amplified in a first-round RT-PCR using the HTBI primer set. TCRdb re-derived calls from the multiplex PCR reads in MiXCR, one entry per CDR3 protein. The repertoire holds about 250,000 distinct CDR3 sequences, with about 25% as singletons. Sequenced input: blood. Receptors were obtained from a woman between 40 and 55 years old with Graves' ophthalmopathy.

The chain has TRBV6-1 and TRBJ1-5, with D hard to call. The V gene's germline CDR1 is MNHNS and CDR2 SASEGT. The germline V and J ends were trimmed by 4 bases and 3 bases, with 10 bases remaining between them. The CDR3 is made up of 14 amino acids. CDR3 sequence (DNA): TGTGCCAGCAGTGCCCTGGCGGTCAATCAGCCCCAGCATTTT. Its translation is CASSALAVNQPQHF.

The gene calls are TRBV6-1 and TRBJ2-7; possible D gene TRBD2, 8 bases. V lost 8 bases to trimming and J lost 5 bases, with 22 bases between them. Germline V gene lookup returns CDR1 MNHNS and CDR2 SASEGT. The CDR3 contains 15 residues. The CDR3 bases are TGTGCCAGCGGAAGCCCGGGAGGGGGCTACCACGAGCAGTACTTC. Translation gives CASGSPGGGYHEQYF.

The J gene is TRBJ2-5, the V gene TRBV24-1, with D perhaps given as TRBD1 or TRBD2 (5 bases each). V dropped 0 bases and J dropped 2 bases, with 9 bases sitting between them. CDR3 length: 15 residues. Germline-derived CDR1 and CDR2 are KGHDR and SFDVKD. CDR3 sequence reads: CATSDLRGPQETQYF. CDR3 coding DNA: TGTGCCACCAGTGATTTGCGGGGACCACAAGAGACCCAGTACTTC.

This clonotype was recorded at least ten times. The CDR3 loop reads CASSWDTNTGELFF. The CDR3 DNA is TGTGCCAGCAGTTGGGACACTAACACCGGGGAGCTGTTTTTT. This rearrangement joins TRBV2 to TRBJ2-2; weak D call: TRBD1 (6 bases). The CDR3 is made up of 14 amino acids. The V end lost 5 bases, the J end lost 2 bases, and 9 bases lay between the germline ends. Per the germline V gene, CDR1 is SNHLY and CDR2 is FYNNEI.

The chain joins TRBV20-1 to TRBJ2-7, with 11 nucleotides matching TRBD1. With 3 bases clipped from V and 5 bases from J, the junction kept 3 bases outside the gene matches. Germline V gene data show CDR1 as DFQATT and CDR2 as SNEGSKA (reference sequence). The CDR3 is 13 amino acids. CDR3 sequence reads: CSARGTGGNEQYF. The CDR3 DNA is TGCAGTGCTAGGGGGACAGGGGGTAACGAGCAGTACTTC.

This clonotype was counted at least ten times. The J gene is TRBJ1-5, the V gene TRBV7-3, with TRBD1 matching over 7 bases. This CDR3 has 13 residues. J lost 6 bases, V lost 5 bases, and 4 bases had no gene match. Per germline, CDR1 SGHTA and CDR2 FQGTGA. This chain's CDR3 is CASSQGEGQPQHF. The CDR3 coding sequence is TGTGCCAGCAGCCAGGGGGAGGGTCAGCCCCAGCATTTT.

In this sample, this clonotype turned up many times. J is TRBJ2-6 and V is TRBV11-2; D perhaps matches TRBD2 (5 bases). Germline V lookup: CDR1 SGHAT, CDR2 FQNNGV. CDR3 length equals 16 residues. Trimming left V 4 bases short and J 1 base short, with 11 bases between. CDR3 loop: CASSSLGESGANVLTF. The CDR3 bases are TGTGCCAGCAGCTCACTAGGCGAATCTGGGGCCAACGTCCTGACTTTC.

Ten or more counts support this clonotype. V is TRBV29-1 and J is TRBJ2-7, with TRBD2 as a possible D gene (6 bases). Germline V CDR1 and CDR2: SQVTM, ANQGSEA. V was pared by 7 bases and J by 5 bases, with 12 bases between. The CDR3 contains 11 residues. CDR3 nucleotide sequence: TGCAGCGCGACGACTAGTAACGAGCAGTACTTC. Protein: CSATTSNEQYF.

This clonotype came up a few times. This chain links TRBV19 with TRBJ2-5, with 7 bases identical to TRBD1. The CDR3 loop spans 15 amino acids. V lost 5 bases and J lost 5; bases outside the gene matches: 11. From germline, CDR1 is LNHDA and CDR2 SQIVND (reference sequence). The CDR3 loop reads CASSSPRQGRETQYF. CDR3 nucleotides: TGTGCCAGTAGTTCCCCCCGACAGGGCCGGGAGACCCAGTACTTC.

The CDR3 loop is CASSEQYGNQPQHF. CDR3 DNA: TGTGCCAGCAGTGAACAATACGGCAATCAGCCCCAGCATTTT. The rearrangement uses TRBV6-1 and TRBJ1-5; D ambiguous. Trimming stripped 2 bases from V and 2 bases from J, with 7 bases between. CDR3 size: 14 residues. Germline values: CDR1 MNHNS, CDR2 SASEGT.

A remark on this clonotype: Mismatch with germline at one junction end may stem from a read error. The CDR3 spells CAISSGPPSSGNTIYF. The CDR3 DNA reads TGCGCCATCAGCTCTGGGCCGCCGAGCTCTGGAAACACCATATATTTT. The rearrangement uses TRBV5-1 and TRBJ1-3, with D hard to call. Germline CDR1 reads SGHRS; CDR2 reads YFSETQ. The CDR3 runs 16 residues.

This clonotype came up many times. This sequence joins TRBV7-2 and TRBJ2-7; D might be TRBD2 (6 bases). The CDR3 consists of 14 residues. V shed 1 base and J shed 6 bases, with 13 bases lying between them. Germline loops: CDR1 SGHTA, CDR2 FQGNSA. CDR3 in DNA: TGTGCCAGCAGCTTAGTACGGGAGAGTGGCGAGCAGTACTTC. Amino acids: CASSLVRESGEQYF.

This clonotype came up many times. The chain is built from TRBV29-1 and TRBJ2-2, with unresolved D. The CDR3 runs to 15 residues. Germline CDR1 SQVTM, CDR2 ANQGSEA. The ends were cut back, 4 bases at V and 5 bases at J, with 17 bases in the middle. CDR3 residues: CSVVTGPVSTGELFF. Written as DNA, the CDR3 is TGCAGCGTTGTCACCGGACCCGTGAGTACCGGGGAGCTGTTTTTT.

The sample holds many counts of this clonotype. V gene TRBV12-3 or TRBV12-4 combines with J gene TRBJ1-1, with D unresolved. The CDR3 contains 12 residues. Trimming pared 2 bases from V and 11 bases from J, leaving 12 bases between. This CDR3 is CASSLTLQEAFF. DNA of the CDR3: TGTGCCAGCAGTTTAACCCTCCAGGAGGCTTTCTTT.